This TCR beta chain was found in a study of T cell clones after liver transplantation. CDR1 is SGHTA and CDR2 is FQGNSA in the germline V gene. Trimming took 0 bases from V and 2 from J, leaving 10 bases between them. CDR3 length: 15 amino acids. Only in-frame clones appear in the TCRdb table, and some are missing; sequencing was by immunoSEQ multiplex PCR. The sample includes over 70,000 clones, about four fifths seen only once; the top ten take about 0.79%. This specimen consisted of CD4+ T cells from blood, obtained 12 months after liver transplant. The receptor's source is a human patient who received a liver transplant. Certain T cells may be donor cells from the graft. J is TRBJ2-5 and V is TRBV7-2, with no clear D. The CDR3 region is CASSLASVPQETQYF. The CDR3 region has the DNA TGTGCCAGCAGCTTAGCGAGCGTTCCTCAAGAGACCCAGTACTTC.